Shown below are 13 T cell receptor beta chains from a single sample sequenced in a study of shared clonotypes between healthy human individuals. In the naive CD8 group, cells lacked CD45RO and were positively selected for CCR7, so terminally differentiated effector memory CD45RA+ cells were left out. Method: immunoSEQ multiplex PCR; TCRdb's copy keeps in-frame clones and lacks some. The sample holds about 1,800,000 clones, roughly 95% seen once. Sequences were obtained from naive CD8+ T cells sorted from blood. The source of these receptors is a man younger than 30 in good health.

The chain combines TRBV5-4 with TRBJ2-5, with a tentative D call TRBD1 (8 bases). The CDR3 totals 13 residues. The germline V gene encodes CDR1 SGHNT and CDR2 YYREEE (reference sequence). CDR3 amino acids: CAAGGLAEETQYF. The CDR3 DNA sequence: TGTGCAGCAGGGGGCCTAGCGGAAGAGACCCAGTACTTC.

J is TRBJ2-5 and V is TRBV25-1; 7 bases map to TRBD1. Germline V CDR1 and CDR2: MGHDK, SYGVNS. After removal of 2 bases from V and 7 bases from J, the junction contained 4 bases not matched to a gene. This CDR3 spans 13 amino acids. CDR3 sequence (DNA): TGTGCCAGCAGTGAAAGGGGGCTCCCGACCCAGTACTTC. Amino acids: CASSERGLPTQYF.

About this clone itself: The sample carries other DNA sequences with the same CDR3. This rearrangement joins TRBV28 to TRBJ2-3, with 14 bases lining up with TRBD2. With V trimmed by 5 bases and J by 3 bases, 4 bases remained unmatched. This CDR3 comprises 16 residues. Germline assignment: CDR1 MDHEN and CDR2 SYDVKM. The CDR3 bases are TGTGCCAGCAGTCTTCGACTAGCGGGGGGGACAGATACGCAGTATTTT. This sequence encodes CASSLRLAGGTDTQYF.

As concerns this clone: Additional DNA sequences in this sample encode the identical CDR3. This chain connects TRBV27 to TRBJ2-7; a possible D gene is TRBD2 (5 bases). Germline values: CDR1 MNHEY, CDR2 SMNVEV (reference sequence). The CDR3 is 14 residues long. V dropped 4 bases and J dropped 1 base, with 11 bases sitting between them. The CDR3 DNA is TGTGCCAGCAGTTACCGGGGTCGGTCCTACGAGCAGTACTTC. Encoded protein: CASSYRGRSYEQYF.

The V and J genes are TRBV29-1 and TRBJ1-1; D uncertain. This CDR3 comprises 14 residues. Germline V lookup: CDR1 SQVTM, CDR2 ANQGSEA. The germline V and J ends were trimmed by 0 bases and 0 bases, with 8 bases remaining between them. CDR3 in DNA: TGCAGCGTTGAAGATCTACACCTGAACACTGAAGCTTTCTTT. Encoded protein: CSVEDLHLNTEAFF.

The CDR3, as DNA: TGTGCCAGCAGTTTATTAGGATCGGCGGACCTCTCCTACAATGAGCAGTTCTTC. Translated: CASSLLGSADLSYNEQFF. The chain employs TRBV27 and TRBJ2-1; unclear D gene. Germline V gene sequence: CDR1 MNHEY, CDR2 SMNVEV (reference sequence). There are 18 residues in the CDR3. With 1 base removed from V and 0 bases from J, the gap between germline ends came to 16 bases.

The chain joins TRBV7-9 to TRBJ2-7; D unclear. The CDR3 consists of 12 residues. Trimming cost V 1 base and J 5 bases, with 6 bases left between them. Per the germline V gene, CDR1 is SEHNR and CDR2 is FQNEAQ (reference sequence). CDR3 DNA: TGTGCCAGCAGCTTAGGGATAAACGAGCAGTACTTC. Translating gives CASSLGINEQYF.

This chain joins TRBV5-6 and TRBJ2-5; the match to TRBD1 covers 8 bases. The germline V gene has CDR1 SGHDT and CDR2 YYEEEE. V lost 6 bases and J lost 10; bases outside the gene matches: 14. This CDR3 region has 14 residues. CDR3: CASISSDRVPIQYF. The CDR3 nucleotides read TGTGCCAGCATCTCGTCGGACAGGGTCCCGATCCAGTACTTC.

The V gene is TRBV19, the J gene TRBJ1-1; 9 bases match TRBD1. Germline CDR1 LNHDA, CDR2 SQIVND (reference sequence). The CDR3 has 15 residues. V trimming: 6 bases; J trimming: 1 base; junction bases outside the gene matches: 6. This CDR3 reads CASRQQGAGNTEAFF. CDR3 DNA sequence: TGTGCCAGTAGGCAACAGGGGGCGGGGAACACTGAAGCTTTCTTT.

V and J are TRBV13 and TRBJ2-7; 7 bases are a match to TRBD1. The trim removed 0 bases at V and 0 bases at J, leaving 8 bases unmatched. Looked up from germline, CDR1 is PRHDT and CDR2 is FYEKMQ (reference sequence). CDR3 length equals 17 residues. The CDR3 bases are TGTGCCAGCAGCTTAGGGTTAGAATGGGACAGCTCCTACGAGCAGTACTTC. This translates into CASSLGLEWDSSYEQYF. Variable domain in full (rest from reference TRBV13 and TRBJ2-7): AAGVIQSPRHLIKEKRETATLKCYPIPRHDTVYWYQQGPGQDPQFLISFYEKMQSDKGSIPDRFSAQQFSDYHSELNMSSLELGDSALYFCASSLGLEWDSSYEQYFGPGTRLTVT.

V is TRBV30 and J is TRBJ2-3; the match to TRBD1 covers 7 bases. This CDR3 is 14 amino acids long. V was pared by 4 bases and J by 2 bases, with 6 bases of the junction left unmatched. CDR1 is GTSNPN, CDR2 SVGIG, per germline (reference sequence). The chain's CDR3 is CAWIPTGNTDTQYF. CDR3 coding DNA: TGTGCCTGGATCCCGACAGGGAACACAGATACGCAGTATTTT.

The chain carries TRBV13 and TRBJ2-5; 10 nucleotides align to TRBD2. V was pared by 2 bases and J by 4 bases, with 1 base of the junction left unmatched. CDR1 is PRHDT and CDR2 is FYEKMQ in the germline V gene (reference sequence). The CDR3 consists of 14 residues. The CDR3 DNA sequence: TGTGCCAGCAGCTTAAGCGGGGGGGTAGAGACCCAGTACTTC. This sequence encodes CASSLSGGVETQYF.

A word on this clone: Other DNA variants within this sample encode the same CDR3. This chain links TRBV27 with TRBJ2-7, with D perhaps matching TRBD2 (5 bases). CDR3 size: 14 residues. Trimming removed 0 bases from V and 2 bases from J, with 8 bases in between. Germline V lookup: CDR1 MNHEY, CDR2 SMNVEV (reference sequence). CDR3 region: CASSLSPGTYEQYF. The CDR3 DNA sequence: TGTGCCAGCAGTTTATCCCCCGGGACCTACGAGCAGTACTTC.